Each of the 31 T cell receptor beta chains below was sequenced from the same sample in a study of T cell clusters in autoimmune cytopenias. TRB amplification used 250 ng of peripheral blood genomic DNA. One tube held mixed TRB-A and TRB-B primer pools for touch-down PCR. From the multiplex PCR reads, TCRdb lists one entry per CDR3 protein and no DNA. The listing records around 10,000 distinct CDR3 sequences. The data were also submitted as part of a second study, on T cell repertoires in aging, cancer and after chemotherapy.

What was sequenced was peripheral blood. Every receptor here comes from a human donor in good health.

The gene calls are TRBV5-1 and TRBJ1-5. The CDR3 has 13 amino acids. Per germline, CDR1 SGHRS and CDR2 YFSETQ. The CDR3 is CASSLGMDQPQHF.

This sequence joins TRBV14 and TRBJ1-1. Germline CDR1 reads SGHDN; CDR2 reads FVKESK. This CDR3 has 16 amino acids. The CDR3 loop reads CASSLTLTRMNTEAFF.

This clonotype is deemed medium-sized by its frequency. The CDR3: CASSLQETQYF. This chain connects TRBV5-1 to TRBJ2-5. CDR3 length equals 11 residues. Per the germline V gene, CDR1 is SGHRS and CDR2 is YFSETQ.

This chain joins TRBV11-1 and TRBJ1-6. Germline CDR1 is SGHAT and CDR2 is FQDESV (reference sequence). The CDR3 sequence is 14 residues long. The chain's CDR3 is CASSFTVTNSPLHF.

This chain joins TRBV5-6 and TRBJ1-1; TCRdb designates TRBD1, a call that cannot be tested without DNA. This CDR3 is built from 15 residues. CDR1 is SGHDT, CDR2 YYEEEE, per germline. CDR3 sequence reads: CASSRTGGASPEAFF.

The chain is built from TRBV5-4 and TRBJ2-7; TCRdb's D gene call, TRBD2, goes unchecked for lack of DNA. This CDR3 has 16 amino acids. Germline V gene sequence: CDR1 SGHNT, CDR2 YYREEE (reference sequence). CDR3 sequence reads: CASSLPGGSGSDEQYF.

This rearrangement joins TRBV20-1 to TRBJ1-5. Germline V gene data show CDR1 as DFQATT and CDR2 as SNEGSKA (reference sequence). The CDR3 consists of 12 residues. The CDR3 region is CSARFGPQPQHF.

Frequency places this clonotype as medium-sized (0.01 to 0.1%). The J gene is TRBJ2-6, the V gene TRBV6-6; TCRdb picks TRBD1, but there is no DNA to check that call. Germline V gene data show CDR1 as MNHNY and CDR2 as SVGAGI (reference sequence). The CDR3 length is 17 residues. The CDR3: CASNRDLPISGANVLTF.

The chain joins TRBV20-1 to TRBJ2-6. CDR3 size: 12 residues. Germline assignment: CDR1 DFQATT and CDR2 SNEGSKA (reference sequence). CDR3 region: CSARPGANVLTF.

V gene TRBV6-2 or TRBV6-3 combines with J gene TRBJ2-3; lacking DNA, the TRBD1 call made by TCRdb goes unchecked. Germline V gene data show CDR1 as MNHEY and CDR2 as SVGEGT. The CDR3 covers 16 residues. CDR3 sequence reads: CASSYRGLGGTDTQYF.

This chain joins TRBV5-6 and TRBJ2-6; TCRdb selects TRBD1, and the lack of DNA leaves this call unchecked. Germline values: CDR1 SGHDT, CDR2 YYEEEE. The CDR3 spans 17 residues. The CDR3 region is CASSLAHGGSGANVLTF.

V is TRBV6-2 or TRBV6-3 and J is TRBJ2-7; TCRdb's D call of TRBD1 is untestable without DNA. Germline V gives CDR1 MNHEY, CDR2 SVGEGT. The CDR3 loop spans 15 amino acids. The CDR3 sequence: CASSPGTGLSAEQYF.

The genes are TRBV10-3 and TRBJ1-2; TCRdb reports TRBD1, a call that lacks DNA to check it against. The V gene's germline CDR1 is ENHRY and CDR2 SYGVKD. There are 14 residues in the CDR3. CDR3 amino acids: CAISEVQGIYGYTF.

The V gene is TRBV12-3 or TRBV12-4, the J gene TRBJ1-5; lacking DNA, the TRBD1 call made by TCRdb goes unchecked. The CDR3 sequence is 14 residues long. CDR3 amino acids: CASSATGLGQPQHF.

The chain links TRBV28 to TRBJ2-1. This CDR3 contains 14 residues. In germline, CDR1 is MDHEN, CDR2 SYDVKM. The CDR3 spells CASSSSQWTNEQFF.

CDR3 loop: CAWSGGVGKTQYF. The chain links TRBV30 to TRBJ2-5. This CDR3 is built from 13 residues. CDR1 GTSNPN and CDR2 SVGIG come from the germline V gene (reference sequence).

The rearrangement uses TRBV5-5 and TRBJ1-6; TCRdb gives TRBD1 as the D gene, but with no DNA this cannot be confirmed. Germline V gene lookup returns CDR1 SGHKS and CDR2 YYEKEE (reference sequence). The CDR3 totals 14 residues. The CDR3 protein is CASRPQGIHSPLHF.

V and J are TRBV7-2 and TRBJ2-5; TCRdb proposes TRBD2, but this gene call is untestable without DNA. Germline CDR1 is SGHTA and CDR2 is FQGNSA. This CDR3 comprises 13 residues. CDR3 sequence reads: CASSAGLTETQYF.

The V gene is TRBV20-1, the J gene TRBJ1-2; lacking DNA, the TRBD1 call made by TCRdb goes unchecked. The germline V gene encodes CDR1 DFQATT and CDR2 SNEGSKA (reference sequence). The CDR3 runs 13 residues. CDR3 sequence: CSAKLWTGYGYTF.

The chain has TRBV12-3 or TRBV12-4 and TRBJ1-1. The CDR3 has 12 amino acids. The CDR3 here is CASSLAGPTAFF.

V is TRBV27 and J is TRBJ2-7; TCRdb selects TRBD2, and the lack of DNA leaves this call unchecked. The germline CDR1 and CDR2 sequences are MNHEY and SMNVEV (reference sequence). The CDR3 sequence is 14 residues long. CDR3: CASSLERGKGEQYF.

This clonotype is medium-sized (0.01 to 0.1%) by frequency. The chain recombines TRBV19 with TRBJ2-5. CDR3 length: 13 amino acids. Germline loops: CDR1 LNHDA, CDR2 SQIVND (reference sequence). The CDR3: CASSIVEQETQYF.

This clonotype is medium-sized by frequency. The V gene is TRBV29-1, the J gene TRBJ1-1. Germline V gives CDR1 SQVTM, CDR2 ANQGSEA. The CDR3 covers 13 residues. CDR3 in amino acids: CSVKGTLNTEAFF. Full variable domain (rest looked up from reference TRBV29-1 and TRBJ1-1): SAVISQKPSRDICQRGTSLTIQCQVDSQVTMMFWYRQQPGQSLTLIATANQGSEATYESGFVIDKFPISRPNLTFSTLTVSNMSPEDSSIYLCSVKGTLNTEAFFGQGTRLTVV.

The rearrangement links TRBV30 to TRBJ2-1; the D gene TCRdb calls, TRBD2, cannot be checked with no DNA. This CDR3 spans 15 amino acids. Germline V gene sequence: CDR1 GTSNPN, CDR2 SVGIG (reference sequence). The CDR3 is CAWSAPSREGPEQFF.

The CDR3 reads CASSGGTAPQYF. This chain connects TRBV18 to TRBJ2-5; the TCRdb call, TRBD2, lacks DNA for checking. This CDR3 has 12 residues. From germline, CDR1 is KGHSH and CDR2 LQKENI.

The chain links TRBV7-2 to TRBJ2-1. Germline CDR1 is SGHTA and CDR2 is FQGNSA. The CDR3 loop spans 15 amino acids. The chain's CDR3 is CASGVAGGSYNEQFF.

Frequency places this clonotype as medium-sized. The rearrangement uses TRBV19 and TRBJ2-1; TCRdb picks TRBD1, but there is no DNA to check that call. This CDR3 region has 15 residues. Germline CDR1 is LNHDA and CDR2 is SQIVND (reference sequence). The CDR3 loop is CASSWGVGAYNEQFF.

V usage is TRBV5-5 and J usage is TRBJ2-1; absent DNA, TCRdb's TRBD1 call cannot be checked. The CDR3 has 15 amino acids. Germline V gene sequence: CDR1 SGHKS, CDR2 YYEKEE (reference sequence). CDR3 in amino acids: CASSLAGQGADEQFF. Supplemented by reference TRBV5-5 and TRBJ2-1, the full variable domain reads DAGVTQSPTHLIKTRGQQVTLRCSPISGHKSVSWYQQVLGQGPQFIFQYYEKEERGRGNFPDRFSARQFPNYSSELNVNALLLGDSALYLCASSLAGQGADEQFFGPGTRLTVL.

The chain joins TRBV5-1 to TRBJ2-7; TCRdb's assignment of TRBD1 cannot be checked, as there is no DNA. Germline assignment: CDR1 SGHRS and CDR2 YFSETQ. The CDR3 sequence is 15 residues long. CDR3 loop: CASSLGTGGIYEQYF.

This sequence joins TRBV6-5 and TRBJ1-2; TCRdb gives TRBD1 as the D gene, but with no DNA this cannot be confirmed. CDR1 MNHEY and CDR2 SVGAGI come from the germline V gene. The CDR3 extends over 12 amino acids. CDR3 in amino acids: CAAGSGFYGYTF.

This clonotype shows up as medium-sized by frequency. CDR3 sequence: CASMKVSSGANVLTF. The chain recombines TRBV19 with TRBJ2-6. There are 15 residues in the CDR3. CDR1 and CDR2 (germline): LNHDA, SQIVND (reference sequence).